These 18 T cell receptor beta chains were all obtained from the same sample, sequenced in a study of tumor and adjacent non-tumor tissue in lung cancer. Three rounds of nested PCR, following a modified ARM-PCR protocol, produced the TCRbeta library. MiXCR was run by TCRdb on the multiplex PCR reads, yielding one entry per CDR3 protein. This table holds some 100,000 distinct CDR3 sequences, roughly 73% found once. No cell sorting was done before RNA was extracted from the tissue. The material sequenced was lung tumor tissue. The receptors originated from a woman aged 55-69 years with non-small cell lung cancer.

On this clonotype itself: Since a much larger clone is just one base distant, this may be a read error. The chain joins TRBV6-1 to TRBJ1-5; D gene ambiguous. V was shortened by 5 bases and J by 9 bases, with 14 bases between the two germline ends. The CDR3 totals 13 residues. Germline V gene sequence: CDR1 MNHNS, CDR2 SASEGT. CDR3 DNA sequence: TGTGCCAGCAGTCAGTACCGCGCGCTGCCCCAGCATTTT. Its translation is CASSQYRALPQHF.

The chain carries TRBV6-6 and TRBJ2-2; 9 nucleotides agree with TRBD1. Germline V lookup: CDR1 MNHNY, CDR2 SVGAGI (reference sequence). The trim removed 10 bases at V and 6 bases at J, leaving 6 bases unmatched. The CDR3 runs 13 residues. CDR3 region: CATIDRGAGELFF. As DNA, the CDR3 is TGTGCCACCATTGACAGGGGGGCCGGGGAGCTGTTTTTT.

A word on this clonotype: A read error may account for a junction end that differs from germline. V and J are TRBV28 and TRBJ1-4, with 7 bases identical to TRBD1. CDR1 is MDHEN and CDR2 is SYDVKM in the germline V gene. The CDR3 has 14 residues. CDR3 coding DNA: TGTGCCAGCAGTCAGGGGGGGGCTAAAGAAAAACTGTTTTTT. It codes for CASSQGGAKEKLFF.

This clonotype was seen only a few times. This may come from a read error, since a much larger clone is one base off. The chain recombines TRBV20-1 with TRBJ2-2; the D is unclear. Germline V gene data show CDR1 as DFQATT and CDR2 as SNEGSKA (reference sequence). CDR3 length: 15 residues. The CDR3 nucleotides are TGCAGTGCCCCCGGGCCGGGCGGATTCACCTGGGAGCTGTTTTTT. Protein product: CSAPGPGGFTWELFF.

Many counts were recorded for this clonotype. The chain is built from TRBV20-1 and TRBJ2-2; D may be TRBD1 (6 bases). This CDR3 is built from 16 residues. The germline V and J ends were trimmed by 1 base and 4 bases, with 16 bases remaining between them. CDR1 DFQATT and CDR2 SNEGSKA come from the germline V gene (reference sequence). The CDR3 sequence: CSARGLGQGITGELFF. CDR3 nucleotide sequence: TGCAGTGCTAGAGGTTTGGGGCAGGGGATCACCGGGGAGCTGTTTTTT.

The chain couples TRBV4-3 to TRBJ2-1; no clear D gene. The CDR3 covers 15 residues. Trimming pared 1 base from V and 5 bases from J, leaving 12 bases between. Germline V gene data show CDR1 as LGHNA and CDR2 as YSLEER. The CDR3 region is CASSQAFQIHNEQFF. Here the CDR3 DNA reads TGCGCCAGCAGCCAAGCATTCCAAATCCACAATGAGCAGTTCTTC.

This clonotype was seen just once. One end of the junction varies from germline; a read error may be responsible. The chain is built from TRBV13 and TRBJ1-3; weak D call: TRBD1 (5 bases). In germline, CDR1 is PRHDT, CDR2 FYEKMQ (reference sequence). The CDR3 spans 15 residues. CDR3 sequence (DNA): TGTTCCAGTAGCTTGTACAGGACCTCTGGAAACACCACATATTTT. Translation: CSSSLYRTSGNTTYF.

In this sample, this clonotype turned up a few times. The J gene is TRBJ2-3, the V gene TRBV11-2; a weak D match, TRBD1 (6 bases). With 3 bases removed from V and 0 bases from J, the gap between germline ends came to 10 bases. The CDR3 runs 15 residues. Per germline, CDR1 SGHAT and CDR2 FQNNGV. The CDR3 loop is CASSFRQASTDTQYF. The CDR3 DNA reads as TGTGCCAGCAGCTTTAGACAGGCCAGCACAGATACGCAGTATTTT.

Regarding this clonotype: One end of the junction fails to match germline, which may point to a read error. The chain has TRBV20-1 and TRBJ1-5; possible D gene TRBD1, 6 bases. The CDR3 is 14 residues long. Per germline, CDR1 DFQATT and CDR2 SNEGSKA (reference sequence). The CDR3 here is CNAYPGQNNQPQHF. The DNA of the CDR3 is TGCAATGCTTACCCTGGACAGAACAATCAGCCCCAGCATTTT.

In regard to this clonotype: A read error may explain this, as a much larger clone is one base away. The chain employs TRBV12-3 or TRBV12-4 and TRBJ2-1, with D unresolved. This CDR3 comprises 11 residues. V gave up 5 bases and J gave up 10 bases, with 9 bases separating them. In nucleotides, the CDR3 is TGTGCCAGCAGTCGAATCGAGGAGCAGTTCTTC. Translating gives CASSRIEEQFF.

This clonotype has only a few counts. This chain connects TRBV11-3 to TRBJ2-2, with D possibly matching TRBD1 (6 bases). The CDR3 is made up of 15 amino acids. Deletions cut 5 bases from V and 1 base from J, with 11 bases between. CDR1 and CDR2 (germline): SGHNT, YENEEA. In DNA form, the CDR3 reads TGTGCCAGCAGCCCAATGGACAGGAACACCGGGGAGCTGTTTTTT. It codes for CASSPMDRNTGELFF.

For this clonotype: At one end the junction does not follow the germline gene, possibly because of a read error. The chain couples TRBV11-3 to TRBJ2-4, with D unclear. The CDR3 covers 15 residues. Germline CDR1 reads SGHNT; CDR2 reads YENEEA. The CDR3 is CASSFVGLAKNIQYF. The CDR3 nucleotides are TGTGCCAGCAGCTTTGTCGGGTTAGCCAAAAACATCCAGTACTTC.

Turning to this clonotype: This clone may be a read error of a much larger clone one base away. This chain joins TRBV6-2 or TRBV6-3 and TRBJ2-5; D is unclear. Germline V CDR1 and CDR2: MNHEY, SVGEGT. This CDR3 is built from 15 residues. Deletions cut 3 bases from V and 5 bases from J, with 16 bases between. The DNA for the CDR3 is TGTGCCAGCAGTTATCCTGTGACCCGACGGGAGACCCAGTACTTC. Translated, it gives CASSYPVTRRETQYF.

For this clonotype: Germline and junction disagree at one end, which may indicate a read error. This chain links TRBV6-2 or TRBV6-3 with TRBJ1-5; D not resolved. Per the germline V gene, CDR1 is MNHEY and CDR2 is SVGEGT. The CDR3 contains 15 residues. Written as DNA, the CDR3 is TGTGCCAGCACCCCGATGGAGGGCACGTATCAGTCCCAGCATTTT. It encodes CASTPMEGTYQSQHF.

This clonotype was observed a few times. A much larger clone lies a single base off, so this may be a read error. The genes are TRBV20-1 and TRBJ2-7, with TRBD1 matching over 8 bases. The CDR3 length is 14 residues. J gave up 5 bases and V 3 bases, and 9 bases lay outside the gene matches. Germline lookup yields CDR1 DFQATT and CDR2 SNEGSKA (reference sequence). For the CDR3, the DNA is TGCAGTGCTAGTCCCCCCGGACAGGGACACGAGCAGTACTTC. Encoded protein: CSASPPGQGHEQYF.

About this clonotype: The junction and the germline gene differ at one end; a read error may be behind it. The chain is built from TRBV4-3 and TRBJ1-2, with a tentative D call TRBD1 (6 bases). The CDR3 extends over 14 amino acids. Germline CDR1 and CDR2: LGHNA and YSLEER. As DNA, the CDR3 is TGCGCCAACAGCCCAGTGACAGGACCCTATGGCTACACCTTC. It yields the protein CANSPVTGPYGYTF.

On this clonotype: This may be a read error: a much more frequent sequence differs by one nucleotide. The chain employs TRBV5-5 and TRBJ1-5; no clear D gene. This CDR3 is built from 14 residues. V lost 0 bases and J 12 bases, leaving 16 bases between the germline ends. CDR1 and CDR2 (germline): SGHKS, YYEKEE (reference sequence). In DNA form, the CDR3 reads TGTGCCAGCAGCTTGGCCGCGATAGATGCGGTCCAGCATTTT. Translating gives CASSLAAIDAVQHF.

About this clonotype itself: A much more abundant neighbour one base away suggests this may be a read error. This sequence joins TRBV11-2 and TRBJ2-5; possibly TRBD1 for D (6 bases). The CDR3 contains 14 residues. With 7 bases removed from V and 10 bases from J, the gap between germline ends came to 22 bases. From germline, CDR1 is SGHAT and CDR2 FQNNGV. The CDR3 protein is CASISSGQTSHQYF. The CDR3 DNA follows: TGTGCCAGCATCTCGTCAGGACAGACGAGCCACCAGTACTTC.